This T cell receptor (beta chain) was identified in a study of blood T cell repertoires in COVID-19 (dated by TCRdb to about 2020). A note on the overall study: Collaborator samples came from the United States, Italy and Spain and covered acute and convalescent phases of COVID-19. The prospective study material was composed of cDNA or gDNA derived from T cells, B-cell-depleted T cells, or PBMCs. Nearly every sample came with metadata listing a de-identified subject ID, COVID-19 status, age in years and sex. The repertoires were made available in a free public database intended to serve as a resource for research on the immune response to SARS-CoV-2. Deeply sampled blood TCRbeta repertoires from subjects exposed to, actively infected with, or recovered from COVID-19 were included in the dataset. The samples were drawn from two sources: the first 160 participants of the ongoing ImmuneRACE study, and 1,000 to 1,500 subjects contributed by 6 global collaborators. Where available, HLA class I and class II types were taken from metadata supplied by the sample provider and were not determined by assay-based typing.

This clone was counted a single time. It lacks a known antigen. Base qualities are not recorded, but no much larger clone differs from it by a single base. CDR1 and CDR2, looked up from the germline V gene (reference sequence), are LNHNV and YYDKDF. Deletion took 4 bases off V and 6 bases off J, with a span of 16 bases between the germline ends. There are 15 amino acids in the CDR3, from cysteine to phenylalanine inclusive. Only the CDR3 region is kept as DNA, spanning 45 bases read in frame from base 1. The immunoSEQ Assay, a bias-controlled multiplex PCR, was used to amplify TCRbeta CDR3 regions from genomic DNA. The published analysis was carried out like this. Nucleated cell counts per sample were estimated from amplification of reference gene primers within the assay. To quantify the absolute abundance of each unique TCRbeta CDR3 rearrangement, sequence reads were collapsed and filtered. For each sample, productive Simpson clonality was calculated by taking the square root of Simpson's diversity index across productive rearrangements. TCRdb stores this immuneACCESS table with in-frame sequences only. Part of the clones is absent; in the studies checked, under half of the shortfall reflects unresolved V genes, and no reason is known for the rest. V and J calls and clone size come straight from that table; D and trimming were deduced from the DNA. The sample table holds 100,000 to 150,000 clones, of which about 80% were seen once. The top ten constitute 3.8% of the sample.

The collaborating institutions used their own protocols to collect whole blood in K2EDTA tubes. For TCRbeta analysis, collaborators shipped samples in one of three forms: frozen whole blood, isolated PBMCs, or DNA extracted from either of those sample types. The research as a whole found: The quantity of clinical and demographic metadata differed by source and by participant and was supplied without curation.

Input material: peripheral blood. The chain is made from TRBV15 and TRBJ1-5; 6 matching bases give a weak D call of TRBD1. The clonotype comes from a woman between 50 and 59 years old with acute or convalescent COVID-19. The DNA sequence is TGTGCCACCAGCAAAGAACCACAGGGAGTTCAGCCCCAGCATTTT. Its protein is CATSKEPQGVQPQHF.